The source of this TCR beta chain is a study of blood T cell repertoires in COVID-19. Per the original methods: Reference gene primer amplification gave estimated nucleated cell counts. Data came from immunoSEQ multiplex PCR; TCRdb stores just in-frame clones and leaves some out. The V and J calls and clone size were taken over from that table, and D and trimming were inferred from the DNA. The profile shows about 310,000 clones, around 90% of them singletons. Trimming cost V 7 bases and J 1 base; bases outside gene matches: 3. There are 14 residues in the CDR3. Germline V lookup: CDR1 LNHDA, CDR2 SQIVND (reference sequence).

This TCR derives from a man between 50 and 59 years old with active or convalescent COVID-19. This rearrangement joins TRBV19 to TRBJ2-7; 11 positions agree with TRBD2. The specimen was peripheral blood. CDR3 residues: CASTTSGGSYEQYF. CDR3 DNA sequence: TGTGCCAGTACCACTAGCGGGGGTTCCTACGAGCAGTACTTC.